This entry lists 21 T cell receptor beta chains sequenced from one sample in a study of CD8 T cells in ankylosing spondylitis. TCRdb used MiXCR to reprocess the 5' RACE reads, holding one entry per CDR3 protein. The data hold about 340,000 distinct CDR3 sequences, with under 15% observed a single time. Sequencing used blood, either unsorted or a sorted T cell fraction (not recorded which). These TCRs come from a male donor with ankylosing spondylitis or in good health (not recorded which).

This clonotype appeared a few times. The V gene is TRBV5-6, the J gene TRBJ2-5; perhaps D is TRBD1 or TRBD2 (6 bases each). Trimming took off 0 bases at V and 1 base at J, with 10 bases between the two ends. The CDR3 consists of 15 residues. Germline V gene data show CDR1 as SGHDT and CDR2 as YYEEEE. DNA for the CDR3: TGTGCCAGCAGCTTGGGCGGGACACTCCAAGAGACCCAGTACTTC. As protein: CASSLGGTLQETQYF.

This clonotype was detected a few times. This rearrangement joins TRBV5-5 to TRBJ1-2, with TRBD1 as a possible D gene (5 bases). The CDR3 loop spans 14 amino acids. V was cut by 4 bases and J by 4 bases, with 14 bases left in between. CDR1 is SGHKS and CDR2 is YYEKEE in the germline V gene (reference sequence). CDR3 DNA sequence: TGTGCCAGCAGCGCCGGGACGGATCCCTATGGCTACACCTTC. Protein product: CASSAGTDPYGYTF.

This clonotype came up a few times. The chain uses TRBV29-1 and TRBJ2-4; 7 bases match TRBD2. The CDR3 consists of 16 residues. Trimming removed 3 bases from V and 0 bases from J; junction bases left unmatched: 8. Germline CDR1 reads SQVTM; CDR2 reads ANQGSEA. DNA for the CDR3: TGCAGCGTTGAGAGGTGGGGGGGTTTAGCCAAAAACATTCAGTACTTC. Translating it yields CSVERWGGLAKNIQYF.

V and J are TRBV20-1 and TRBJ2-1; D remains unclear. V shed 7 bases and J shed 2 bases, with 9 bases lying between them. CDR1 and CDR2 (germline): DFQATT, SNEGSKA (reference sequence). This CDR3 spans 12 amino acids. Here the CDR3 reads CSVPSTYNEQFF. The CDR3 nucleotides read TGCAGTGTCCCGAGCACCTACAATGAGCAGTTCTTC.

In this sample, this clonotype turned up a few times. The gene calls are TRBV6-1 and TRBJ2-1; TRBD2 aligns across 9 bases. In germline, CDR1 is MNHNS, CDR2 SASEGT. The CDR3 covers 18 residues. V shed 2 bases, J shed 2 bases, and the junction held 10 bases outside the gene matches. This CDR3 is CASSERSSGVGTYNEQFF. The CDR3 DNA follows: TGTGCCAGCAGTGAACGGTCTAGCGGGGTGGGGACCTACAATGAGCAGTTCTTC.

V usage is TRBV6-5 and J usage is TRBJ2-3; D call uncertain. CDR1 is MNHEY, CDR2 SVGAGI, per germline. CDR3 size: 13 residues. Trimming stripped 5 bases from V and 7 bases from J, with 13 bases between. The CDR3: CASSTPASHTQYF. CDR3 coding DNA: TGTGCCAGCAGTACTCCGGCCTCACATACGCAGTATTTT.

This clonotype was detected a few times. V is TRBV7-2 and J is TRBJ2-1, with D unresolved. The germline CDR1 and CDR2 sequences are SGHTA and FQGNSA. The V gene lost 1 base and the J gene lost 6 bases, with 10 bases spanning the gap. This CDR3 contains 14 residues. CDR3 sequence reads: CASSLVGLTNEQFF. The CDR3 coding sequence is TGTGCCAGCAGCTTAGTCGGCTTAACCAATGAGCAGTTCTTC.

This clonotype showed up just a few times. This sequence joins TRBV10-3 and TRBJ2-7; D could derive from TRBD1 or TRBD2 (5 bases each). Germline V gives CDR1 ENHRY, CDR2 SYGVKD. The V and J ends lost 2 bases and 4 bases respectively, with 15 bases between them. The CDR3 is made up of 15 amino acids. The CDR3 here is CAISEVRDGRYEQYF. CDR3 DNA sequence: TGTGCCATCAGTGAGGTTAGGGACGGCAGATACGAGCAGTACTTC.

This clonotype was detected a few times. This rearrangement joins TRBV2 to TRBJ2-2, with 7 bases aligning to TRBD2. CDR3 length: 14 residues. Trimming at V came to 6 bases and at J to 6 bases, leaving 7 bases not matched to a gene. Per germline, CDR1 SNHLY and CDR2 FYNNEI. The CDR3, as DNA: TGTGCCAGCAGGCGGGAGAAAGGGGCCGGGGAGCTGTTTTTT. This gives the protein CASRREKGAGELFF.

V is TRBV20-1 and J is TRBJ1-2; D may be TRBD1 (6 bases). This CDR3 is built from 14 residues. Deletions cut 3 bases from V and 7 bases from J, with 18 bases between. The germline CDR1 and CDR2 sequences are DFQATT and SNEGSKA (reference sequence). The CDR3 region has the DNA TGCAGTGCTAGTCCACAGGGAATTCTAGGTGGCTACACCTTC. It specifies CSASPQGILGGYTF.

This clonotype has at least ten counts. J is TRBJ2-7 and V is TRBV28; weak D call: TRBD1 (7 bases). Trimming left V 3 bases short and J 3 bases short, with 12 bases between. This CDR3 comprises 14 residues. Germline V gene sequence: CDR1 MDHEN, CDR2 SYDVKM. CDR3 in DNA: TGTGCCAGCAGTTTGGCAGGGGGGATCTACGAGCAGTACTTC. This translates into CASSLAGGIYEQYF.

This clonotype was picked up many times. In DNA, the CDR3 is TGTGCCAGCAGCCAAGAGCTTCCGGGCGTCTATGGCTACACCTTC. Translating it yields CASSQELPGVYGYTF. This rearrangement joins TRBV3-1 to TRBJ1-2; D is ambiguous. This CDR3 contains 15 residues. The germline V and J ends were trimmed by 0 bases and 4 bases, with 12 bases remaining between them. Germline V CDR1 and CDR2: LGHDT, YNNKEL (reference sequence).

The V gene is TRBV6-6, the J gene TRBJ2-5, with D unclear. Between the trimmed V and J ends, which lost 4 bases and 7 bases, there was a span of 10 bases. The CDR3 is made up of 12 amino acids. CDR1 is MNHNY, CDR2 SVGAGI, per germline (reference sequence). In DNA form, the CDR3 reads TGTGCCAGCAGTTCTCCCGTGGGGACCCAGTACTTC. As protein: CASSSPVGTQYF.

This clonotype was counted between two and nine times. CDR3 DNA sequence: TGTGCCAGCAGCTTAGATGGGGTCGCAGGTCCGGGCATTCAGTACTTC. It specifies CASSLDGVAGPGIQYF. This chain uses TRBV7-9 with TRBJ2-4; D is unclear. CDR3 length: 16 residues. Trimming stripped 1 base from V and 9 bases from J, with 19 bases between. Germline V gene data show CDR1 as SEHNR and CDR2 as FQNEAQ (reference sequence).

This clonotype was observed a few times. The J gene is TRBJ1-5, the V gene TRBV20-1, with 8 bases matching TRBD1. Germline trimming cut 5 bases from V and 5 bases from J; bases unmatched to any gene: 8. Per germline, CDR1 DFQATT and CDR2 SNEGSKA (reference sequence). The CDR3 contains 14 residues. In DNA, the CDR3 is TGCAGTGCTGTACTCCAGGGGGCCGATCAGCCCCAGCATTTT. Its translation is CSAVLQGADQPQHF.

This clonotype turned up a few times. The chain employs TRBV5-1 and TRBJ2-2, with a weak D call TRBD1 (6 bases). V shed 0 bases and J shed 1 base, with 7 bases lying between them. The germline CDR1 and CDR2 sequences are SGHRS and YFSETQ. This CDR3 region has 15 residues. This chain's CDR3 is CASSLVGQNTGELFF. In DNA form, the CDR3 reads TGCGCCAGCAGCTTGGTGGGACAGAACACCGGGGAGCTGTTTTTT.

This clonotype has at least ten counts. The gene calls are TRBV5-1 and TRBJ1-1; 7 bases are a match to TRBD1. V gave up 2 bases and J gave up 6 bases; unmatched junction bases: 7. The CDR3 is 14 amino acids. Germline CDR1 is SGHRS and CDR2 is YFSETQ. The chain's CDR3 is CASSLTGDGAEAFF. The CDR3, as DNA: TGCGCCAGCAGCTTAACAGGGGATGGCGCTGAAGCTTTCTTT.

Ten or more counts support this clonotype. The V and J genes are TRBV29-1 and TRBJ2-3; TRBD1 or TRBD2 may be the D gene (5 bases each). The CDR3 loop spans 15 amino acids. Germline V gene lookup returns CDR1 SQVTM and CDR2 ANQGSEA. V lost 5 bases and J lost 4, with 19 bases in between. The DNA of the CDR3 is TGCAGCGTTTCCGGGACGCCAAAGGAACCAGATACGCAGTATTTT. Amino acids: CSVSGTPKEPDTQYF.

This clonotype was detected a few times. The chain combines TRBV10-3 with TRBJ2-1; D unresolved. CDR3 length: 11 amino acids. CDR1 is ENHRY, CDR2 SYGVKD, per germline. Trimming cost V 8 bases and J 9 bases, with 11 bases left between them. The CDR3 loop reads CAIGILSEQFF. In DNA form, the CDR3 reads TGTGCCATCGGAATCTTAAGTGAGCAGTTCTTC.

This clonotype was seen many times. The chain uses TRBV12-3 or TRBV12-4 and TRBJ2-5, with D possibly matching TRBD2 (5 bases). V was pared by 4 bases and J by 1 base, with 7 bases between. The CDR3 spans 13 residues. In nucleotides, the CDR3 is TGTGCCAGCAGTTCAACTAGCCAAGAGACCCAGTACTTC. Its protein product is CASSSTSQETQYF.

This clonotype was seen a few times. This chain uses TRBV7-6 with TRBJ2-3; D unclear. CDR3 length: 15 amino acids. Trimming cost V 4 bases and J 2 bases, with 13 bases left between them. Germline V lookup: CDR1 SGHVS, CDR2 FNYEAQ. CDR3 residues: CASSSQLGLTDTQYF. CDR3 coding DNA: TGTGCCAGCAGCTCCCAACTCGGCCTCACAGATACGCAGTATTTT.